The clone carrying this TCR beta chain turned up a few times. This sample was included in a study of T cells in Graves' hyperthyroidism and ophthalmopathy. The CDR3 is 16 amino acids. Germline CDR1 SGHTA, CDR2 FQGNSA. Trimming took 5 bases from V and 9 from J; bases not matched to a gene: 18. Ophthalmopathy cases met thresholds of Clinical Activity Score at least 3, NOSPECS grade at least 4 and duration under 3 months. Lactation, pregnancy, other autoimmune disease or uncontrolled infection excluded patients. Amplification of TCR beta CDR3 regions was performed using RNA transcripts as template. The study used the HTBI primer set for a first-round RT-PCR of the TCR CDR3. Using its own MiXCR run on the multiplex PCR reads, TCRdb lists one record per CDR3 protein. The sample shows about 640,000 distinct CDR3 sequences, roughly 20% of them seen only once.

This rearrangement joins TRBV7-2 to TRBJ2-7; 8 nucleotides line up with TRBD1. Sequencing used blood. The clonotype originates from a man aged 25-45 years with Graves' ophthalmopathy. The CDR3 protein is CASSPPGTGPLKVQYF. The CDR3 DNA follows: TGTGCCAGCAGCCCCCCCGGGACAGGTCCTCTAAAAGTGCAGTACTTC.